This entry lists 6 T cell receptor beta chains sequenced from one sample in a study of blood T cells in healthy people across ages. A J-beta primer mix and a sample-barcoded 5' primer were used in a second PCR of roughly 6 to 11 cycles. TCRdb fed the 5' RACE reads into MiXCR, producing one record per CDR3 protein. The data contain roughly 900,000 distinct CDR3 sequences, around 26% of them seen just once; the ten biggest clones take up around 15%. Sequencing input: blood. The origin of the receptors is a woman at least 80 years old in good health.

This clonotype came up many times. The CDR3 nucleotides are TGTGCCAGCAGCTTAGGTATCGGTGGACATGAGCAGTTCTTC. Amino acid sequence: CASSLGIGGHEQFF. The chain has TRBV11-2 and TRBJ2-1; no definite D call. V shed 1 base and J shed 8 bases, with 12 bases lying between them. From germline, CDR1 is SGHAT and CDR2 FQNNGV. CDR3 size: 14 residues.

This clonotype came up many times. The chain joins TRBV3-1 to TRBJ2-3, with D maybe TRBD2 (6 bases). The length of the CDR3 is 15 residues. The V and J ends lost 1 base and 5 bases respectively, with 13 bases between them. CDR1 is LGHDT and CDR2 is YNNKEL in the germline V gene (reference sequence). This CDR3 reads CASSQGRGAGDTQYF. CDR3 nucleotide sequence: TGTGCCAGCAGCCAAGGGAGGGGCGCTGGAGATACGCAGTATTTT.

This clonotype was counted at least ten times. The rearrangement uses TRBV7-2 and TRBJ2-3; no firm D call. Germline V CDR1 and CDR2: SGHTA, FQGNSA. The CDR3 totals 11 residues. Trimming cost V 4 bases and J 5 bases, with 4 bases left between them. CDR3 residues: CASSWRDTQYF. CDR3 DNA: TGTGCCAGCAGCTGGAGAGATACGCAGTATTTT.

Regarding this clonotype: A much more abundant neighbour one base away suggests this may be a read error. The chain employs TRBV7-2 and TRBJ2-3; either TRBD1 or TRBD2 may fit D (5 bases each). This CDR3 spans 15 amino acids. Trimming cost V 1 base and J 4 bases, with 12 bases left between them. Germline loops: CDR1 SGHTA, CDR2 FQGNSA. As DNA, the CDR3 is TGTGCCAGCAGCTTAGGGGGACCAGCGCCAGATACGCAGTATTTT. Translated, it gives CASSLGGPAPDTQYF. The full variable domain, completed using reference TRBV7-2 and TRBJ2-3, is GAGVSQSPSNKVTEKGKDVELRCDPISGHTALYWYRQSLGQGLEFLIYFQGNSAPDKSGLPSDRFSAERTGGSVSTLTIQRTQQEDSAVYLCASSLGGPAPDTQYFGPGTRLTVL.

The gene calls are TRBV7-2 and TRBJ2-7; 7 bases line up with TRBD2. Unmatched junction bases numbered 15, after V lost 5 bases and J lost 2 bases. The CDR3 has 17 amino acids. The germline CDR1 and CDR2 sequences are SGHTA and FQGNSA. The CDR3 DNA sequence: TGTGCCAGCAGCCTAAATAGGGCAGTGGGGACTACCTACGAGCAGTACTTC. Translating it yields CASSLNRAVGTTYEQYF.

The J gene is TRBJ1-2, the V gene TRBV7-9; D uncertain. The germline CDR1 and CDR2 sequences are SEHNR and FQNEAQ (reference sequence). V dropped 4 bases and J dropped 2 bases, with 11 bases sitting between them. The CDR3 loop spans 14 amino acids. In nucleotides, the CDR3 is TGTGCCAGCAGCTCCCCTAGGGCGAACTATGGCTACACCTTC. Protein sequence: CASSSPRANYGYTF.